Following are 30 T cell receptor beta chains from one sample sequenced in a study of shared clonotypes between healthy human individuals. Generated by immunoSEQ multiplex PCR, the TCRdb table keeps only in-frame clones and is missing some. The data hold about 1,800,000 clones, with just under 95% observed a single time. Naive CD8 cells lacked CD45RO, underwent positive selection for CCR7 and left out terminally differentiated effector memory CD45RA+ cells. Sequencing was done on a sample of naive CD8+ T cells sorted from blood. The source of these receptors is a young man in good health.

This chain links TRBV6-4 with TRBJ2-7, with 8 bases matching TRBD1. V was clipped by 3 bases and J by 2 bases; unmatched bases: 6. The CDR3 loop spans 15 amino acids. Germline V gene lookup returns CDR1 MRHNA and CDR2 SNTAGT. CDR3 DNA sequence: TGTGCCAGCAGTGAAGCCGGGACAGGTCCCTACGAGCAGTACTTC. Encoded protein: CASSEAGTGPYEQYF.

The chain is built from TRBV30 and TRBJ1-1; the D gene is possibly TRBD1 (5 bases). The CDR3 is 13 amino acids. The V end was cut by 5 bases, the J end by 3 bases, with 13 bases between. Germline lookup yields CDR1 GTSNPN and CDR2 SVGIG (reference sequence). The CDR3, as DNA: TGTGCCTGGGGGGGACCGGGGGACACTGAAGCTTTCTTT. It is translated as CAWGGPGDTEAFF.

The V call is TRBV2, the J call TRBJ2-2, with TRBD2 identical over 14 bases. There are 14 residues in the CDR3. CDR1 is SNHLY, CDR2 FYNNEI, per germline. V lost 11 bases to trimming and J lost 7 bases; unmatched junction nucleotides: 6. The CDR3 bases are TGTGCCGGGGGACTAGCGGGAGCCGACGGGGAGCTGTTTTTT. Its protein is CAGGLAGADGELFF.

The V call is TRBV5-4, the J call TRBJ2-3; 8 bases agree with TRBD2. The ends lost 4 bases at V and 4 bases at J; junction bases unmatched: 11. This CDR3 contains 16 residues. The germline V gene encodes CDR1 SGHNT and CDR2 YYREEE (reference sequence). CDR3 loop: CASSPLVGGVADTQYF. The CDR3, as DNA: TGTGCCAGCAGCCCATTGGTCGGGGGGGTGGCAGATACGCAGTATTTT.

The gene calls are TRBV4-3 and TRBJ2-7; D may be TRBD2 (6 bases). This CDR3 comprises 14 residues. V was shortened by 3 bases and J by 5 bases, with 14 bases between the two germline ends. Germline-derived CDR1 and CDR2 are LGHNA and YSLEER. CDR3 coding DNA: TGCGCCAGCAGCCACAGGAGGGGATCCCACGAGCAGTACTTC. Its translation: CASSHRRGSHEQYF.

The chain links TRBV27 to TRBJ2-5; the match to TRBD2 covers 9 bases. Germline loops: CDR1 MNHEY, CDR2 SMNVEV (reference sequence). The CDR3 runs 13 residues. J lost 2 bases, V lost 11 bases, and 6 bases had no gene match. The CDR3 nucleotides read TGTGCCGCGGGGGGGCCGAATCAAGAGACCCAGTACTTC. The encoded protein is CAAGGPNQETQYF.

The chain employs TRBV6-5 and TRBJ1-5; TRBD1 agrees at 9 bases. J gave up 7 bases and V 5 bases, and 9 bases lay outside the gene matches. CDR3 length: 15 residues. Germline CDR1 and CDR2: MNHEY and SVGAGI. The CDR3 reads CASSTIGTGLQPQHF. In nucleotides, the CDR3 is TGTGCCAGCAGTACTATCGGGACAGGGTTGCAGCCCCAGCATTTT.

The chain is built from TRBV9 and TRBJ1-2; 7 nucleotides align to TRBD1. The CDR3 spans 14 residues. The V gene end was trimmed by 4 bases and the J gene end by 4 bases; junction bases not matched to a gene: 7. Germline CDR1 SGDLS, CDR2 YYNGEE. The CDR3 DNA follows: TGTGCCAGCAGCTACACCGGGACAGTCTATGGCTACACCTTC. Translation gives CASSYTGTVYGYTF. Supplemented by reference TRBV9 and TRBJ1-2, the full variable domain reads DSGVTQTPKHLITATGQRVTLRCSPRSGDLSVYWYQQSLDQGLQFLIQYYNGEERAKGNILERFSAQQFPDLHSELNLSSLELGDSALYFCASSYTGTVYGYTFGSGTRLTVV.

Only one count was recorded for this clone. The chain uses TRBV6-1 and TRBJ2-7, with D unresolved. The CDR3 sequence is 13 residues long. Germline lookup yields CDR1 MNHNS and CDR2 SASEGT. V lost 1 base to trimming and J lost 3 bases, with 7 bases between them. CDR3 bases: TGTGCCAGCAGTGAAGGGATCCTCTACGAGCAGTACTTC. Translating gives CASSEGILYEQYF.

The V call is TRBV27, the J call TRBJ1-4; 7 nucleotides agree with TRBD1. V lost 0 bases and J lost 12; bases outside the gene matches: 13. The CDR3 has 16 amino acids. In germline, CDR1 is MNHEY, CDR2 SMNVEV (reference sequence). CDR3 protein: CASSLSKGARVFELFF. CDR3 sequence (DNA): TGTGCCAGCAGTTTATCGAAGGGGGCGCGGGTCTTCGAACTGTTTTTT.

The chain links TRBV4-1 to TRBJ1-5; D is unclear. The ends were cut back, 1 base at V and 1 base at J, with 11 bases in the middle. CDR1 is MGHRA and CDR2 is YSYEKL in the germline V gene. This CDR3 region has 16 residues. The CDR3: CASSQAFQYSNQPQHF. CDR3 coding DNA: TGCGCCAGCAGCCAAGCTTTCCAATACAGCAATCAGCCCCAGCATTTT.

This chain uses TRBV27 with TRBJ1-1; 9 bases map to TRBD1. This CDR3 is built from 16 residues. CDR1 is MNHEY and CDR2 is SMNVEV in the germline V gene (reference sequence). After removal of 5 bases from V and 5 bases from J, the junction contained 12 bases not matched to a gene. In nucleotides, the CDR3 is TGTGCCAGCAGTCTTATCGTCCCGGGACAGGGAACTGAAGCTTTCTTT. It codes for CASSLIVPGQGTEAFF.

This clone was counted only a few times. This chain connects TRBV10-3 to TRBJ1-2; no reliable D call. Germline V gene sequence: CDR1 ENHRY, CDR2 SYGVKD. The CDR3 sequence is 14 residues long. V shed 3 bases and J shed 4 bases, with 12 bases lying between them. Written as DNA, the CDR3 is TGTGCCATCAGTGAAGAAAACCAGCCCTATGGCTACACCTTC. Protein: CAISEENQPYGYTF.

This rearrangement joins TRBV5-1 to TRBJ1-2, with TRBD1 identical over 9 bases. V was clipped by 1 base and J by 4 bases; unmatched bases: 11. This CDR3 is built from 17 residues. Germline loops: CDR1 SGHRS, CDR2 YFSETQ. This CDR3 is CASSLSPQQGASYGYTF. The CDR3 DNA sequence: TGCGCCAGCAGCTTGAGCCCTCAACAGGGGGCTTCCTATGGCTACACCTTC.

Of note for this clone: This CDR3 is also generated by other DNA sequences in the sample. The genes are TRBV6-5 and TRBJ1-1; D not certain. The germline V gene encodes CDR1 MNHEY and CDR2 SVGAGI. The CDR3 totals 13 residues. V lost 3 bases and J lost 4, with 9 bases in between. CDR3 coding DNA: TGTGCCAGCAGTTATGTAGGGTCCACTGAAGCTTTCTTT. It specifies CASSYVGSTEAFF.

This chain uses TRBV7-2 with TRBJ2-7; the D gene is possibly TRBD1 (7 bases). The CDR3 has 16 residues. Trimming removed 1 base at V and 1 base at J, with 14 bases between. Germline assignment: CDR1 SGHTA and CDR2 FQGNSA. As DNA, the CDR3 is TGTGCCAGCAGCTTAGTACTGCAGGGGGGATCCTACGAGCAGTACTTC. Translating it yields CASSLVLQGGSYEQYF.

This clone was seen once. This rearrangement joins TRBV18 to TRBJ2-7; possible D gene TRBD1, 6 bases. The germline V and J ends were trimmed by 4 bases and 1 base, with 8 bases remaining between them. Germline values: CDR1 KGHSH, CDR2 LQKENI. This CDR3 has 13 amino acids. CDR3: CASSRGTSYEQYF. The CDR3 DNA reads TGTGCCAGCTCACGGGGGACATCCTACGAGCAGTACTTC. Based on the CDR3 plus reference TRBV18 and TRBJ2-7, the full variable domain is NAGVMQNPRHLVRRRGQEARLRCSPMKGHSHVYWYRQLPEEGLKFMVYLQKENIIDESGMPKERFSAEFPKEGPSILRIQQVVRGDSAAYFCASSRGTSYEQYFGPGTRLTVT.

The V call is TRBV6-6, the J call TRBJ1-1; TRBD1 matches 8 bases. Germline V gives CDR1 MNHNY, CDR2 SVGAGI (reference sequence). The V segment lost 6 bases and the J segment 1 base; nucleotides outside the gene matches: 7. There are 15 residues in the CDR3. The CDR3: CASRGGGTGNTEAFF. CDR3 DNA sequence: TGTGCCAGCAGGGGGGGCGGGACAGGGAACACTGAAGCTTTCTTT.

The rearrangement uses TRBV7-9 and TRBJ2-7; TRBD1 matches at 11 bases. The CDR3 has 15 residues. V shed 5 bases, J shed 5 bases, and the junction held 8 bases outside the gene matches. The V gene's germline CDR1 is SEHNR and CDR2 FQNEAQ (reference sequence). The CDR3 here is CASSIGQGAQDEQYF. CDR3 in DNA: TGTGCCAGCAGCATAGGACAGGGGGCTCAGGACGAGCAGTACTTC. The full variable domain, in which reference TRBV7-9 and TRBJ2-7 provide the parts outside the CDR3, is DTGVSQNPRHKITKRGQNVTFRCDPISEHNRLYWYRQTLGQGPEFLTYFQNEAQLEKSRLLSDRFSAERPKGSFSTLEIQRTEQGDSAMYLCASSIGQGAQDEQYFGPGTRLTVT.

The CDR3 sequence is CASSQGPGTGGTDTQYF. DNA for the CDR3: TGTGCCAGCAGCCAGGGGCCTGGGACAGGAGGCACAGATACGCAGTATTTT. The rearrangement uses TRBV7-9 and TRBJ2-3; 8 nucleotides align to TRBD1. Per germline, CDR1 SEHNR and CDR2 FQNEAQ (reference sequence). The V gene end was trimmed by 5 bases and the J gene end by 1 base; junction bases not matched to a gene: 11. The CDR3 is 17 residues long.

CDR3: CASSHDGRGASSYEQYF. DNA for the CDR3: TGCGCCAGCAGCCATGATGGAAGGGGCGCTAGCTCCTACGAGCAGTACTTC. The gene calls are TRBV4-1 and TRBJ2-7, with a tentative D call TRBD1 (5 bases). The germline gives CDR1 MGHRA, CDR2 YSYEKL. The length of the CDR3 is 17 residues. V was shortened by 3 bases and J by 0 bases, with 18 bases between the two germline ends.

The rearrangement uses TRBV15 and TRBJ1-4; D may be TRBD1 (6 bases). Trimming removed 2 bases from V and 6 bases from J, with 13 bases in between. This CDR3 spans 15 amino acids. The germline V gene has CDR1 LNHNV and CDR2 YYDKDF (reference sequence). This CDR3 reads CATSRKTGEYEKLFF. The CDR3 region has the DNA TGTGCCACCAGCAGAAAGACAGGTGAGTATGAAAAACTGTTTTTT. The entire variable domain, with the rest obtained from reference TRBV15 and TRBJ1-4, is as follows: DAMVIQNPRYQVTQFGKPVTLSCSQTLNHNVMYWYQQKSSQAPKLLFHYYDKDFNNEADTPDNFQSRRPNTSFCFLDIRSPGLGDTAMYLCATSRKTGEYEKLFFGSGTQLSVL.

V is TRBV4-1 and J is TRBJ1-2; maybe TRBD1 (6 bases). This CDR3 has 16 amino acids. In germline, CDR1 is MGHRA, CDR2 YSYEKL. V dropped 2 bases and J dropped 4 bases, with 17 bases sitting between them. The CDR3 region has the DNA TGCGCCAGCAGCCAACCCGGGACACTCCTAGGCTATGGCTACACCTTC. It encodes CASSQPGTLLGYGYTF.

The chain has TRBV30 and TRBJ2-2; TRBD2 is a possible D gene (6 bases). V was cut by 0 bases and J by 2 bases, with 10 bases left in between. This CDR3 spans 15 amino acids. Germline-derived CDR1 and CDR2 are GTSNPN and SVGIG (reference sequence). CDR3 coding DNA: TGTGCCTGGAGTGTAGGCGGGGACAACACCGGGGAGCTGTTTTTT. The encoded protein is CAWSVGGDNTGELFF.

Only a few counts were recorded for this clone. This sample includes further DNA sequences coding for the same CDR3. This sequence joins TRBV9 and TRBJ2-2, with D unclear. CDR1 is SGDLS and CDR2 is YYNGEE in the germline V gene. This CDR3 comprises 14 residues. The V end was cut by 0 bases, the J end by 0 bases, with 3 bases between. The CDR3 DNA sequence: TGTGCCAGCAGCGTAGGGGCGAACACCGGGGAGCTGTTTTTT. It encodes CASSVGANTGELFF.

The CDR3 DNA reads TGCGCCAGCAGCTTGGGGGGGGGCTACCCCTACGAGCAGTACTTC. This sequence encodes CASSLGGGYPYEQYF. V and J are TRBV5-1 and TRBJ2-7; D perhaps matches TRBD2 (7 bases). CDR1 SGHRS and CDR2 YFSETQ come from the germline V gene. V was cut by 0 bases and J by 2 bases, with 12 bases left in between. The CDR3 runs 15 residues.

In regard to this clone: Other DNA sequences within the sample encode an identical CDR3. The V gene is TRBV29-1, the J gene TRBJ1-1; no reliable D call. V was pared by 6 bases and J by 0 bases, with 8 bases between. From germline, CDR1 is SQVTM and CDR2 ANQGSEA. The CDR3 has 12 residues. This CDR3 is CSVLGMNTEAFF. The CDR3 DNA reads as TGCAGCGTCTTAGGGATGAACACTGAAGCTTTCTTT.

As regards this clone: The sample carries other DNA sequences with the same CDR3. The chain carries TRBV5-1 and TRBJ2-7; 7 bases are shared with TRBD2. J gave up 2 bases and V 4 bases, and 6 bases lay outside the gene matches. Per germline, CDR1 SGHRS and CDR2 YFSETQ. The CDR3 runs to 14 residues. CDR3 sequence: CASSLEGLPYEQYF. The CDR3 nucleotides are TGCGCCAGCAGCCTGGAGGGACTACCCTACGAGCAGTACTTC.

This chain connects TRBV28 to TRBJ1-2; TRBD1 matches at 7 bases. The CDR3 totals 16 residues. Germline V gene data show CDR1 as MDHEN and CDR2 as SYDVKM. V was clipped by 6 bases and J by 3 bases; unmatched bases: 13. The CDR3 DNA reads TGTGCCAGCAGCTCCCCCCAGACAGGGAACGACTATGGCTACACCTTC. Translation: CASSSPQTGNDYGYTF.

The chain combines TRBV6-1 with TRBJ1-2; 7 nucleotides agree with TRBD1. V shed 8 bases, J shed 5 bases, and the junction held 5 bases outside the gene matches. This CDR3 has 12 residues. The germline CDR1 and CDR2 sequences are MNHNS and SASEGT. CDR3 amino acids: CASGGGAYGYTF. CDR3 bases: TGTGCCAGCGGAGGGGGCGCGTATGGCTACACCTTC.